These 32 T cell receptor beta chains were sequenced from one sample in a study of T cells in Graves' hyperthyroidism and ophthalmopathy. Amplification of TCR beta CDR3 regions was performed using RNA transcripts as template. RT-PCR in the first round (using the HTBI primer set) targeted the TCR CDR3. MiXCR was run by TCRdb on the multiplex PCR reads, yielding one entry per CDR3 protein. This sample has around 240,000 distinct CDR3 sequences, with about 14% found just once. Sample: blood. The receptors shown here come from a woman in her forties with Graves' hyperthyroidism that later progressed to Graves' ophthalmopathy.

In the case of this clonotype: The junction and the germline gene differ at one end; a read error may be behind it. The gene calls are TRBV28 and TRBJ2-3, with D perhaps TRBD2 (6 bases). The CDR3 length is 13 residues. Per germline, CDR1 MDHEN and CDR2 SYDVKM. The CDR3 DNA is TGTGCCAGCAGTTTCGGGGGAGAAGATGCGCAGTATTTT. Amino acids: CASSFGGEDAQYF.

This chain links TRBV28 with TRBJ2-7; D is ambiguous. CDR1 and CDR2 from the germline V gene are MDHEN and SYDVKM. The CDR3 has 13 amino acids. V lost 11 bases, J lost 3 bases, and 17 bases lay in between. The DNA of the CDR3 is TGTGCCCGCGGTACACCCAGCCTCTACGAGCAGTACTTC. This translates into CARGTPSLYEQYF.

This clonotype was recorded many times. This sequence joins TRBV6-6 and TRBJ1-1; weak D call: TRBD1 (5 bases). The CDR3 totals 12 residues. Germline V CDR1 and CDR2: MNHNY, SVGAGI (reference sequence). Deletions cut 2 bases from V and 9 bases from J, with 10 bases between. CDR3 loop: CASSYPGRKAFF. DNA for the CDR3: TGTGCCAGCAGTTACCCAGGGAGGAAAGCTTTCTTT.

The table lists this clonotype with a few counts. The chain joins TRBV6-1 to TRBJ2-4; D possibly corresponds to TRBD2 (6 bases). Looked up from germline, CDR1 is MNHNS and CDR2 is SASEGT. The CDR3 extends over 15 amino acids. Deletions cut 6 bases from V and 2 bases from J, with 14 bases between. CDR3 nucleotides: TGTGCCAGCAGCAGCGCCGGGACTTCCAAAAACATTCAGTACTTC. Its protein is CASSSAGTSKNIQYF.

This clonotype was picked up a small number of times. This chain links TRBV5-6 with TRBJ1-2; 9 bases map to TRBD1. The germline V gene encodes CDR1 SGHDT and CDR2 YYEEEE. The CDR3 is 15 amino acids. V was clipped by 5 bases and J by 5 bases; unmatched bases: 10. CDR3 DNA sequence: TGTGCCAGCAGAAAAGGGACAGGGAATTTTTATGGCTACACCTTC. This translates into CASRKGTGNFYGYTF. Using reference TRBV5-6 and TRBJ1-2 for the parts outside the CDR3, the full variable domain is DAGVTQSPTHLIKTRGQQVTLRCSPKSGHDTVSWYQQALGQGPQFIFQYYEEEERQRGNFPDRFSGHQFPNYSSELNVNALLLGDSALYLCASRKGTGNFYGYTFGSGTRLTVV.

In its sample, this clonotype was seen a few times. The rearrangement uses TRBV20-1 and TRBJ2-7, with TRBD1 matching 10 bases. CDR1 and CDR2 (germline): DFQATT, SNEGSKA (reference sequence). V lost 1 base and J lost 2; bases outside the gene matches: 5. The CDR3 is 15 amino acids. Written as DNA, the CDR3 is TGCAGTGCTAGAGCCTGGGACAGGGGTACCTACGAGCAGTACTTC. It yields the protein CSARAWDRGTYEQYF.

J is TRBJ2-4 and V is TRBV5-6; D uncertain. V gave up 0 bases and J gave up 0 bases, with 10 bases separating them. In germline, CDR1 is SGHDT, CDR2 YYEEEE. This CDR3 contains 16 residues. For the CDR3, the DNA is TGTGCCAGCAGCTTGGGTACCCAACAAGCCAAAAACATTCAGTACTTC. Protein: CASSLGTQQAKNIQYF.

This clonotype was picked up many times. In nucleotides, the CDR3 is TGCGCCAGCAGCCCGGGGAGTGCCCCATCCCACTACGAGCAGTACTTC. It is translated as CASSPGSAPSHYEQYF. The chain is built from TRBV5-1 and TRBJ2-7, with D maybe TRBD2 (5 bases). Trimming pared 4 bases from V and 3 bases from J, leaving 20 bases between. Germline CDR1 SGHRS, CDR2 YFSETQ. The CDR3 covers 16 residues. Full variable domain (outside the CDR3, taken from reference TRBV5-1 and TRBJ2-7): KAGVTQTPRYLIKTRGQQVTLSCSPISGHRSVSWYQQTPGQGLQFLFEYFSETQRNKGNFPGRFSGRQFSNSRSEMNVSTLELGDSALYLCASSPGSAPSHYEQYFGPGTRLTVT.

Ten or more counts support this clonotype. The chain is built from TRBV5-1 and TRBJ2-1; 10 bases line up with TRBD2. J was trimmed by 6 bases and V by 5 bases; bases with no gene match: 8. CDR1 and CDR2 from the germline V gene are SGHRS and YFSETQ. This CDR3 has 15 residues. CDR3 amino acids: CASRRGLAPPNEQFF. In DNA form, the CDR3 reads TGCGCCAGCAGACGGGGACTAGCGCCACCCAATGAGCAGTTCTTC.

Ten or more counts support this clonotype. This chain links TRBV2 with TRBJ2-7; 10 nucleotides align to TRBD2. This CDR3 contains 17 residues. CDR1 and CDR2 (germline): SNHLY, FYNNEI. V trimming: 6 bases; J trimming: 8 bases; junction bases outside the gene matches: 19. The chain's CDR3 is CASRKQLAGGQLTKQYF. DNA of the CDR3: TGTGCCAGCAGAAAACAATTAGCGGGAGGTCAGCTTACGAAGCAGTACTTC.

The table lists this clonotype with many counts. In nucleotides, the CDR3 is TGTGCCAGCAGTGACATAGGACAGGCCAATAATTCACCCCTCCACTTT. Translating it yields CASSDIGQANNSPLHF. The chain links TRBV25-1 to TRBJ1-6; 7 bases are shared with TRBD1. The CDR3 is 16 amino acids. The V gene end was trimmed by 3 bases and the J gene end by 5 bases; junction bases not matched to a gene: 7. Looked up from germline, CDR1 is MGHDK and CDR2 is SYGVNS.

This clonotype was seen ten or more times. The chain has TRBV6-1 and TRBJ2-1; the match to TRBD1 covers 10 bases. Germline V gene sequence: CDR1 MNHNS, CDR2 SASEGT. The CDR3 runs 15 residues. Trimming took 5 bases from V and 7 from J; bases not matched to a gene: 8. CDR3 in DNA: TGTGCCAGCAGTACCTTCTGGACAGGGGGAAATGAGCAGTTCTTC. Translating it yields CASSTFWTGGNEQFF.

This clonotype has ten or more counts. The genes are TRBV30 and TRBJ2-5; possible D gene TRBD1, 5 bases. This CDR3 is 13 amino acids long. Looked up from germline, CDR1 is GTSNPN and CDR2 is SVGIG (reference sequence). Trimming took 4 bases from V and 3 from J, leaving 12 bases between them. Here the CDR3 DNA reads TGTGCCTGGAATTTGGACACAAAAGAGACCCAGTACTTC. Translating gives CAWNLDTKETQYF. Looking up the rest from reference TRBV30 and TRBJ2-5 gives the full variable domain: SQTIHQWPATLVQPVGSPLSLECTVEGTSNPNLYWYRQAAGRGLQLLFYSVGIGQISSEVPQNLSASRPQDRQFILSSKKLLLSDSGFYLCAWNLDTKETQYFGPGTRLLVL.

This clonotype was counted many times. The chain is built from TRBV29-1 and TRBJ2-7, with D perhaps TRBD2 (6 bases). Per germline, CDR1 SQVTM and CDR2 ANQGSEA. This CDR3 has 13 residues. V was cut by 7 bases and J by 4 bases, with 17 bases left in between. The chain's CDR3 is CSAKWPGEYEQYF. The DNA for the CDR3 is TGCAGCGCCAAATGGCCGGGAGAATACGAGCAGTACTTC.

Worth noting for this clonotype: A much larger clonotype is one base distant, so this may be a read error. CDR3 nucleotide sequence: TGTGCCAGCAGCTCGATGGTAGCGGGTGGGTACGAGCAGTACTTC. Its translation is CASSSMVAGGYEQYF. The chain joins TRBV5-6 to TRBJ2-7, with 7 bases aligning to TRBD2. Trimming at V came to 3 bases and at J to 4 bases, leaving 10 bases not matched to a gene. The V gene's germline CDR1 is SGHDT and CDR2 YYEEEE. This CDR3 spans 15 amino acids. Filled out from reference TRBV5-6 and TRBJ2-7, the complete variable domain reads DAGVTQSPTHLIKTRGQQVTLRCSPKSGHDTVSWYQQALGQGPQFIFQYYEEEERQRGNFPDRFSGHQFPNYSSELNVNALLLGDSALYLCASSSMVAGGYEQYFGPGTRLTVT.

In regard to this clonotype: One end of the junction is discordant with germline, which a read error may explain. The genes are TRBV14 and TRBJ2-7; 7 bases are a match to TRBD1. Germline V CDR1 and CDR2: SGHDN, FVKESK. CDR3 length: 17 residues. The CDR3: CASSERMGQRSSYEEYF. CDR3 bases: TGTGCCAGCAGCGAACGTATGGGACAGAGAAGCTCCTACGAGGAGTACTTC.

This clonotype came up a few times. V usage is TRBV9 and J usage is TRBJ1-3, with D perhaps matching TRBD1 (5 bases). Germline CDR1 is SGDLS and CDR2 is YYNGEE. Trimming removed 0 bases at V and 3 bases at J, with 10 bases between. This CDR3 contains 15 residues. The CDR3 sequence is CASSVDAGYGNTIYF. Written as DNA, the CDR3 is TGTGCCAGCAGCGTAGATGCAGGGTATGGAAACACCATATATTTT.

The sample holds many counts of this clonotype. The genes are TRBV18 and TRBJ2-7; 10 bases match TRBD2. The CDR3 runs 16 residues. After removal of 2 bases from V and 3 bases from J, the junction contained 7 bases not matched to a gene. Germline assignment: CDR1 KGHSH and CDR2 LQKENI. CDR3 DNA sequence: TGTGCCAGCTCACCAACTTTAGCGGGAGGTAGCTACGAGCAGTACTTC. Translating it yields CASSPTLAGGSYEQYF.

V gene TRBV20-1 combines with J gene TRBJ2-1; TRBD1 might be the D (7 bases). CDR1 is DFQATT, CDR2 SNEGSKA, per germline (reference sequence). CDR3 size: 14 residues. The V and J ends lost 6 bases and 5 bases respectively, with 17 bases between them. The DNA of the CDR3 is TGCAGTGCCAGCTATGGAGGGGGCCACAATGAGCAGTTCTTC. Amino acids: CSASYGGGHNEQFF.

In its sample, this clonotype was seen many times. The V gene is TRBV12-3 or TRBV12-4, the J gene TRBJ2-3, with D possibly called TRBD1 or TRBD2 (5 bases each). This CDR3 contains 15 residues. V lost 7 bases and J 4 bases, leaving 18 bases between the germline ends. CDR3 residues: CASNPGTIYADTQYF. In nucleotides, the CDR3 is TGTGCCAGCAACCCCGGGACGATTTATGCAGATACGCAGTATTTT.

This clonotype was counted many times. This chain links TRBV6-1 with TRBJ2-7; TRBD1 matches 8 bases. The J segment lost 4 bases and the V segment lost 4 bases, leaving 6 bases of the junction unmatched. This CDR3 is built from 14 residues. Germline assignment: CDR1 MNHNS and CDR2 SASEGT. This CDR3 reads CASSAMNRGYEQYF. In DNA, the CDR3 is TGTGCCAGCAGTGCTATGAACAGGGGGTACGAGCAGTACTTC.

The sample holds many counts of this clonotype. CDR3 sequence reads: CSAQGGGNQPQHF. In nucleotides, the CDR3 is TGCAGTGCTCAGGGGGGGGGGAATCAGCCCCAGCATTTT. This chain links TRBV20-1 with TRBJ1-5; 7 bases align to TRBD1. Germline V gene data show CDR1 as DFQATT and CDR2 as SNEGSKA (reference sequence). This CDR3 contains 13 residues. Trimming cost V 5 bases and J 4 bases; bases outside gene matches: 5.

This clonotype was observed at least ten times. The chain uses TRBV29-1 and TRBJ2-5; D is ambiguous. CDR1 is SQVTM, CDR2 ANQGSEA, per germline. The CDR3 is 12 amino acids. With 7 bases removed from V and 4 bases from J, the gap between germline ends came to 13 bases. CDR3 region: CSAESNGETQYF. For the CDR3, the DNA is TGCAGCGCAGAGTCGAATGGAGAGACCCAGTACTTC.

At least ten counts were recorded for this clonotype. The chain recombines TRBV15 with TRBJ2-2; no definite D call. Per the germline V gene, CDR1 is LNHNV and CDR2 is YYDKDF (reference sequence). The V and J ends lost 1 base and 6 bases respectively, with 12 bases between them. The CDR3 runs 15 residues. This CDR3 is CATSRGSLVSGELFF. Here the CDR3 DNA reads TGTGCCACCAGCAGAGGCAGCCTCGTCTCCGGGGAGCTGTTTTTT.

This clonotype was observed at least ten times. The gene calls are TRBV3-1 and TRBJ2-7; possibly TRBD1 for D (5 bases). V was cut by 4 bases and J by 1 base, with 8 bases left in between. The germline V gene has CDR1 LGHDT and CDR2 YNNKEL (reference sequence). The CDR3 spans 13 residues. DNA for the CDR3: TGTGCCAGCAGCCGTCAGGGATCCTACGAGCAGTACTTC. Its protein product is CASSRQGSYEQYF.

This clonotype showed up many times. V and J are TRBV28 and TRBJ1-1, with 7 positions matching TRBD1. The CDR3 spans 14 residues. The ends lost 6 bases at V and 1 base at J; junction bases unmatched: 5. Germline V gives CDR1 MDHEN, CDR2 SYDVKM. The CDR3 DNA sequence: TGTGCCAGCAGCCCGGGACAGCCGAACACTGAAGCTTTCTTT. Translation gives CASSPGQPNTEAFF.

This clonotype turned up a few times. The chain recombines TRBV30 with TRBJ2-7; a possible D gene is TRBD2 (6 bases). The V and J ends lost 2 bases and 6 bases respectively, with 17 bases between them. The V gene's germline CDR1 is GTSNPN and CDR2 SVGIG (reference sequence). The CDR3 length is 14 residues. In nucleotides, the CDR3 is TGTGCCTGGAGTAGGGCGGGGATATGGTCCGAGCAGTACTTC. Protein product: CAWSRAGIWSEQYF. The whole variable domain, filled in from reference TRBV30 and TRBJ2-7, reads SQTIHQWPATLVQPVGSPLSLECTVEGTSNPNLYWYRQAAGRGLQLLFYSVGIGQISSEVPQNLSASRPQDRQFILSSKKLLLSDSGFYLCAWSRAGIWSEQYFGPGTRLTVT.

In its sample, this clonotype was seen many times. The V gene is TRBV4-2, the J gene TRBJ2-7; 11 nucleotides match TRBD2. Germline CDR1 and CDR2: LGHNA and YNFKEQ. There are 19 residues in the CDR3. Trimming removed 0 bases from V and 2 bases from J; junction bases left unmatched: 12. In DNA, the CDR3 is TGTGCCAGCAGCCAAGAGAGGATTATAGCGGGAGGGAAGGCCTACGAGCAGTACTTC. It translates to CASSQERIIAGGKAYEQYF.

This clonotype was observed at least ten times. The chain links TRBV20-1 to TRBJ2-7; D is unresolved. Germline CDR1 DFQATT, CDR2 SNEGSKA (reference sequence). This CDR3 has 14 residues. Trimming took off 4 bases at V and 0 bases at J, with 13 bases between the two ends. CDR3 protein: CSATKDGFSYEQYF. In DNA, the CDR3 is TGCAGTGCTACCAAGGACGGATTCTCCTACGAGCAGTACTTC.

This clonotype was seen repeatedly, ten times or more. This rearrangement joins TRBV18 to TRBJ1-6; D is ambiguous. V was trimmed by 3 bases and J by 6 bases, leaving 9 bases between them. Germline V gene lookup returns CDR1 KGHSH and CDR2 LQKENI. This CDR3 is 14 amino acids long. This chain's CDR3 is CASSPPGLNSPLHF. CDR3 DNA sequence: TGTGCCAGCTCACCCCCGGGCCTTAATTCACCCCTCCACTTT.

This chain uses TRBV10-3 with TRBJ1-2; no firm D call. V was shortened by 2 bases and J by 10 bases, with 14 bases between the two germline ends. Per the germline V gene, CDR1 is ENHRY and CDR2 is SYGVKD. This CDR3 is 13 amino acids long. CDR3 bases: TGTGCCATCAGTGAGATTTCCGACAATAACTACACCTTC. This gives the protein CAISEISDNNYTF.

This clonotype came up many times. The chain couples TRBV10-3 to TRBJ1-1; maybe TRBD1 (5 bases). The CDR3 contains 15 residues. Germline V lookup: CDR1 ENHRY, CDR2 SYGVKD. Trimming took off 5 bases at V and 5 bases at J, with 18 bases between the two ends. The CDR3 sequence: CAISRDVKGKTEAFF. The CDR3 coding sequence is TGTGCCATCAGTAGGGACGTTAAGGGAAAAACTGAAGCTTTCTTT.